This is a list of T cell receptor beta chains from one sample in a study of cytomegalovirus exposure and HLA in healthy donors. TCRdb's table, derived via immunoSEQ multiplex PCR, lists solely in-frame clones and lacks some. The sample totals 140,000 to 150,000 clones. Sequenced input: PBMCs. The receptors come from a male donor in good health and CMV-seronegative. The CDR3 runs from the conserved cysteine through the conserved F or W. The order of the fields is J gene, V gene, D gene, CDR3 protein, CDR3 DNA. A D gene is named only where the DNA matches it firmly.

J gene: TRBJ1-6; V gene: TRBV19; D gene: -; CDR3 protein: CASSHDRPNSPLHF; CDR3 DNA: TGTGCCAGTAGTCACGACAGGCCTAATTCACCCCTCCACTTT
J gene: TRBJ2-1; V gene: TRBV5-4; D gene: TRBD2; CDR3 protein: CASSWGRWREQGNEQFF; CDR3 DNA: TGTGCCAGCAGCTGGGGTAGGTGGCGGGAGCAGGGCAATGAGCAGTTCTTC
J gene: TRBJ2-5; V gene: TRBV6-5; D gene: TRBD2; CDR3 protein: CASSYPTSGSETQYF; CDR3 DNA: TGTGCCAGCAGTTACCCGACTAGCGGGAGCGAGACCCAGTACTTC
J gene: TRBJ2-7; V gene: TRBV5-1; D gene: -; CDR3 protein: CASSPEQGYHEQYF; CDR3 DNA: TGCGCCAGCAGCCCCGAACAGGGATACCACGAGCAGTACTTC
J gene: TRBJ2-7; V gene: TRBV15; D gene: TRBD2; CDR3 protein: CATSYLRAGGLYEQYF; CDR3 DNA: TGTGCCACCAGCTACCTCCGGGCGGGGGGGCTCTACGAGCAGTACTTC
J gene: TRBJ1-1; V gene: TRBV29-1; D gene: TRBD1; CDR3 protein: CSAGQGAKVEAFF; CDR3 DNA: TGCAGCGCTGGACAGGGGGCAAAGGTTGAAGCTTTCTTT
J gene: TRBJ1-4; V gene: TRBV5-1; D gene: -; CDR3 protein: CASSLQGGVNEKLFF; CDR3 DNA: TGCGCCAGCAGCCTCCAGGGTGGGGTGAATGAAAAACTGTTTTTT
J gene: TRBJ2-7; V gene: TRBV7-7; D gene: -; CDR3 protein: CASSLGLPGNYEQYF; CDR3 DNA: TGTGCTAGCAGCTTAGGTCTTCCGGGTAACTACGAGCAGTACTTC
J gene: TRBJ1-1; V gene: TRBV27; D gene: TRBD1; CDR3 protein: CASSLQGVRTEAFF; CDR3 DNA: TGTGCCAGCAGTTTACAGGGGGTTAGGACTGAAGCTTTCTTT
J gene: TRBJ1-1; V gene: TRBV5-1; D gene: TRBD1; CDR3 protein: CASSKGQGGGTEAFF; CDR3 DNA: TGCGCCAGCAGCAAGGGACAGGGAGGCGGCACTGAAGCTTTCTTT
J gene: TRBJ2-2; V gene: TRBV7-9; D gene: TRBD2; CDR3 protein: CASSHWLAGNTGELFF; CDR3 DNA: TGTGCCAGCAGCCACTGGCTAGCGGGCAACACCGGGGAGCTGTTTTTT
J gene: TRBJ2-7; V gene: TRBV2; D gene: TRBD2; CDR3 protein: CASSEGLAGLHEQYF; CDR3 DNA: TGTGCCAGCAGTGAGGGACTAGCGGGACTCCACGAGCAGTACTTC
J gene: TRBJ1-4; V gene: TRBV7-9; D gene: -; CDR3 protein: CASSFRRGGSGEKLFF; CDR3 DNA: TGTGCCAGCAGCTTCCGGAGGGGTGGTTCGGGAGAAAAACTGTTTTTT
J gene: TRBJ1-6; V gene: TRBV6-5; D gene: -; CDR3 protein: CASTRGAASPLHF; CDR3 DNA: TGTGCCAGTACCCGGGGGGCGGCCTCACCCCTCCACTTT
J gene: TRBJ1-6; V gene: TRBV16; D gene: -; CDR3 protein: CASSQNLRVNSPLHF; CDR3 DNA: TGTGCCAGCAGCCAGAACCTTCGGGTTAATTCACCCCTCCACTTT
J gene: TRBJ2-3; V gene: TRBV5-1; D gene: TRBD2; CDR3 protein: CASSLGRTSGELTDTQYF; CDR3 DNA: TGCGCCAGCAGCTTGGGGAGGACTAGCGGGGAACTCACAGATACGCAGTATTTT
J gene: TRBJ1-5; V gene: TRBV19; D gene: -; CDR3 protein: CASAPTRNRSRVDRPQHF; CDR3 DNA: TGTGCCAGTGCGCCGACCCGAAACAGGAGCAGAGTAGACCGGCCCCAGCATTTT
J gene: TRBJ1-4; V gene: TRBV25-1; D gene: -; CDR3 protein: CASSAGQGIEKLFF; CDR3 DNA: TGTGCCAGCAGTGCAGGTCAGGGCATCGAAAAACTGTTTTTT
J gene: TRBJ1-6; V gene: TRBV9; D gene: -; CDR3 protein: CASSPWGGDSPLHF; CDR3 DNA: TGTGCCAGCAGCCCATGGGGGGGAGATTCACCCCTCCACTTT
J gene: TRBJ2-7; V gene: TRBV18; D gene: TRBD1; CDR3 protein: CASSPDRVAEQYF; CDR3 DNA: TGTGCCAGCTCACCCGACAGGGTAGCCGAGCAGTACTTC
J gene: TRBJ2-1; V gene: TRBV9; D gene: TRBD2; CDR3 protein: CASSVVPSGLTYNEQFF; CDR3 DNA: TGTGCCAGCAGCGTAGTCCCTAGCGGATTAACCTACAATGAGCAGTTCTTC
J gene: TRBJ2-7; V gene: TRBV9; D gene: TRBD2; CDR3 protein: CASSAGTSGVYEQYF; CDR3 DNA: TGTGCCAGCAGCGCCGGGACTAGCGGGGTTTACGAGCAGTACTTC
J gene: TRBJ1-1; V gene: TRBV5-1; D gene: -; CDR3 protein: CASRRAPGGDTEAFF; CDR3 DNA: TGCGCCAGCAGGCGGGCTCCGGGGGGGGACACTGAAGCTTTCTTT
J gene: TRBJ2-5; V gene: TRBV18; D gene: TRBD1; CDR3 protein: CASSPRETGGETQYF; CDR3 DNA: TGTGCCAGCTCACCTCGAGAGACAGGGGGAGAGACCCAGTACTTC
J gene: TRBJ1-2; V gene: TRBV10-2; D gene: -; CDR3 protein: CASSTTANYGYTF; CDR3 DNA: TGCGCCAGCAGTACGACAGCGAACTATGGCTACACCTTC
J gene: TRBJ1-2; V gene: TRBV29-1; D gene: TRBD1; CDR3 protein: CSVTGRNGYTF; CDR3 DNA: TGCAGCGTGACAGGGCGGAATGGCTACACCTTC
J gene: TRBJ2-1; V gene: TRBV9; D gene: -; CDR3 protein: CASSVEGGTYNEQFF; CDR3 DNA: TGTGCCAGCAGCGTCGAGGGGGGGACCTACAATGAGCAGTTCTTC
J gene: TRBJ2-1; V gene: TRBV5-1; D gene: TRBD2; CDR3 protein: CASSPLAGGNEQFF; CDR3 DNA: TGCGCCAGCAGTCCCTTAGCGGGAGGGAATGAGCAGTTCTTC
J gene: TRBJ2-1; V gene: TRBV7-3; D gene: TRBD2; CDR3 protein: CASSWGLAVYNEQFF; CDR3 DNA: TGTGCCAGCAGCTGGGGACTAGCAGTTTACAATGAGCAGTTCTTC
J gene: TRBJ2-3; V gene: TRBV9; D gene: TRBD2; CDR3 protein: CASSPHPGAGTDTQYF; CDR3 DNA: TGTGCCAGCAGCCCCCACCCGGGAGCGGGGACAGATACGCAGTATTTT
J gene: TRBJ2-7; V gene: TRBV9; D gene: -; CDR3 protein: CASSAGFQQYF; CDR3 DNA: TGTGCCAGCAGCGCGGGATTCCAGCAGTACTTC
J gene: TRBJ1-1; V gene: TRBV7-8; D gene: -; CDR3 protein: CASRLGATEAFF; CDR3 DNA: TGTGCCAGCAGGCTTGGGGCGACTGAAGCTTTCTTT
J gene: TRBJ2-7; V gene: TRBV7-3; D gene: TRBD1; CDR3 protein: CASSLRQGVTYEQYF; CDR3 DNA: TGTGCCAGCAGCTTAAGACAGGGGGTCACCTACGAGCAGTACTTC
J gene: TRBJ2-2; V gene: TRBV29-1; D gene: -; CDR3 protein: CSVDIGGGNTGELFF; CDR3 DNA: TGCAGCGTTGATATCGGCGGGGGCAACACCGGGGAGCTGTTTTTT
J gene: TRBJ2-1; V gene: TRBV30; D gene: TRBD2; CDR3 protein: CAWSQLSSGAFFYNEQFF; CDR3 DNA: TGTGCCTGGAGTCAGTTATCTAGCGGGGCATTCTTCTACAATGAGCAGTTCTTC
J gene: TRBJ1-5; V gene: TRBV19; D gene: -; CDR3 protein: CASSIVGVQPQHF; CDR3 DNA: TGTGCCAGTAGTATAGTGGGCGTTCAGCCCCAGCATTTT
J gene: TRBJ1-2; V gene: TRBV5-1; D gene: -; CDR3 protein: CASSSGLNQPAYTF; CDR3 DNA: TGCGCCAGCAGCTCGGGACTAAACCAGCCCGCCTACACCTTC
J gene: TRBJ2-5; V gene: TRBV7-2; D gene: -; CDR3 protein: CASRNRVIAETQYF; CDR3 DNA: TGTGCCAGCAGGAACAGGGTTATTGCAGAGACCCAGTACTTC
J gene: TRBJ1-1; V gene: TRBV7-6; D gene: -; CDR3 protein: CASSLGQGATEAFF; CDR3 DNA: TGTGCCAGCAGCTTAGGTCAGGGCGCCACTGAAGCTTTCTTT
J gene: TRBJ1-2; V gene: TRBV5-4; D gene: -; CDR3 protein: CASSPEVRGFSGYTF; CDR3 DNA: TGTGCCAGCAGCCCCGAGGTTCGGGGTTTTAGTGGCTACACCTTC
J gene: TRBJ2-7; V gene: TRBV9; D gene: TRBD1; CDR3 protein: CASSVGGQGAHEQYF; CDR3 DNA: TGTGCCAGCAGCGTAGGTGGACAGGGGGCCCACGAGCAGTACTTC